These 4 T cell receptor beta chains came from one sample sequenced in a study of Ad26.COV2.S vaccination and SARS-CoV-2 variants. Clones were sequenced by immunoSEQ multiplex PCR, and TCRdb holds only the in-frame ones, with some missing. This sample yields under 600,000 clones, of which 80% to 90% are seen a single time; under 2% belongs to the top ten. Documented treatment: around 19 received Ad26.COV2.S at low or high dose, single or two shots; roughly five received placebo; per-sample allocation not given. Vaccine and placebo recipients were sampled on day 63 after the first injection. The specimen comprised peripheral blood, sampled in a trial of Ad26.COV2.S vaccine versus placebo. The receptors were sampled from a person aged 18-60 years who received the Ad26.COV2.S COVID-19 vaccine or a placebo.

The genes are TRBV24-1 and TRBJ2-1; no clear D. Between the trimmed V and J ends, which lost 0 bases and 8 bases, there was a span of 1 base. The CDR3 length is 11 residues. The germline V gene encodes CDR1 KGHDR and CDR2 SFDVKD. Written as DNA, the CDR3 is TGTGCCACCAGTGATTTGTATGAGCAGTTCTTC. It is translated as CATSDLYEQFF.

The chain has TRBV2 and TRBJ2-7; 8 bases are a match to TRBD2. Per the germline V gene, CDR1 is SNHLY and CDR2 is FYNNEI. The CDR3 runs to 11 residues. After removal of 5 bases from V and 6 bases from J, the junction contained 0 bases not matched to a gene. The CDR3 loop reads CASSTSGEQYF. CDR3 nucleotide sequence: TGTGCCAGCAGTACTAGCGGCGAGCAGTACTTC.

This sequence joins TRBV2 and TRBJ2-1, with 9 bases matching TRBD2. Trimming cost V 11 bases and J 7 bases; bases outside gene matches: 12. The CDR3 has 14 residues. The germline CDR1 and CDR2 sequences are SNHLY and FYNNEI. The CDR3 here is CASRGAGGRNEQFF. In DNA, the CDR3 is TGTGCCTCCCGAGGGGCGGGAGGGCGGAATGAGCAGTTCTTC.

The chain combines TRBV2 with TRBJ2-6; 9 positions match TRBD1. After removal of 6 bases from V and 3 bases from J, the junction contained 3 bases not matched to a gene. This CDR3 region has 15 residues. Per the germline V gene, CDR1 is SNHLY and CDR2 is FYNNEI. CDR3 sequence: CASSGDRVGANVLTF. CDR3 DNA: TGTGCCAGCAGCGGGGACAGGGTTGGGGCCAACGTCCTGACTTTC. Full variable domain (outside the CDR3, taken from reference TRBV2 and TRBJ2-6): EPEVTQTPSHQVTQMGQEVILRCVPISNHLYFYWYRQILGQKVEFLVSFYNNEISEKSEIFDDQFSVERPDGSNFTLKIRSTKLEDSAMYFCASSGDRVGANVLTFGAGSRLTVL.